What follows are 8 T cell receptor beta chains derived from one specimen sequenced in a study of blood T cell repertoires in COVID-19. Method: immunoSEQ multiplex PCR; TCRdb's copy keeps in-frame clones and lacks some. The sample consists of approximately 220,000 clones, 80% to 85% of them appearing once. What was sequenced was PBMCs or T cells enriched from blood (not recorded which). The receptors here all came from a woman aged 35 to 49 who had recovered from COVID-19.

This chain connects TRBV3-1 (or the pseudogene TRBV3-2) to TRBJ2-3; D is perhaps TRBD2 (7 bases). Trimming shortened V by 4 bases and J by 2 bases, and 22 bases separated the two germline ends. The CDR3 has 18 residues. The germline gives CDR1 LGHDT, CDR2 YNNKEL (reference sequence). The CDR3 here is CASSRSGASGWDTDTQYF. CDR3 in DNA: TGTGCCAGCAGCCGCTCAGGGGCTAGCGGTTGGGACACAGATACGCAGTATTTT.

The chain uses TRBV10-3 and TRBJ2-1, with 10 positions matching TRBD2. The CDR3 contains 17 residues. V lost 4 bases, J lost 4 bases, and 10 bases stayed unmatched. Germline assignment: CDR1 ENHRY and CDR2 SYGVKD. CDR3 bases: TGTGCCATCAGTGCATCTAGCGGGAGAGGGTCTTACAATGAGCAGTTCTTC. As protein: CAISASSGRGSYNEQFF.

This clone came up a few times. The rearrangement uses TRBV12-2 and TRBJ2-7; the tabulated D call, TRBD2, remains unverified against the DNA. TRBV12-2 is a known pseudogene. CDR3 size: 13 residues. CDR3 amino acids: CASRFTRDYEQYV. As DNA, the CDR3 is TGTGCAAGTCGCTTTACCCGGGACTACGAGCAGTACGTC.

This chain uses TRBV12-5 with TRBJ1-2; D gene unclear. Trimming took 2 bases from V and 2 from J, leaving 12 bases between them. CDR3 length equals 15 residues. From germline, CDR1 is LGHNT and CDR2 FRNRAP. CDR3 DNA sequence: TGTGCTAGTGGTTTGTTAGCGGTTGGCAACTATGGCTACACCTTC. This encodes CASGLLAVGNYGYTF.

The chain couples TRBV19 to TRBJ2-1; 8 positions match TRBD2. The CDR3 runs to 14 residues. The germline V gene has CDR1 LNHDA and CDR2 SQIVND (reference sequence). The V segment lost 5 bases and the J segment 8 bases; nucleotides outside the gene matches: 8. This chain's CDR3 is CASSFSGVRDEQFF. CDR3 nucleotide sequence: TGTGCCAGTAGTTTTAGCGGGGTGAGGGATGAGCAGTTCTTC. Supplemented by reference TRBV19 and TRBJ2-1, the full variable domain reads DGGITQSPKYLFRKEGQNVTLSCEQNLNHDAMYWYRQDPGQGLRLIYYSQIVNDFQKGDIAEGYSVSREKKESFPLTVTSAQKNPTAFYLCASSFSGVRDEQFFGPGTRLTVL.

The chain recombines TRBV30 with TRBJ1-1; weak D call: TRBD1 (5 bases). The CDR3 spans 18 residues. The V end lost 5 bases, the J end lost 4 bases, and 29 bases lay between the germline ends. CDR1 and CDR2 (germline): GTSNPN, SVGIG (reference sequence). The CDR3 spells CAWGDTSLLWGVGTEAFF. CDR3 in DNA: TGTGCCTGGGGCGACACGAGTCTCCTCTGGGGGGTGGGCACTGAAGCTTTCTTT.

The chain is built from TRBV5-1 and TRBJ2-7; 8 nucleotides line up with TRBD2. The junction had 8 bases not matched to a gene; V was cut back by 2 bases and J by 7 bases. CDR3 length: 14 amino acids. Germline CDR1 reads SGHRS; CDR2 reads YFSETQ. As DNA, the CDR3 is TGCGCCAGCAGCTTTGGAGAAGGGACTAGGGAGCAGTACTTC. It is translated as CASSFGEGTREQYF.

This clone was seen a single time. This sequence joins TRBV30 and TRBJ2-2; D is ambiguous. The CDR3 extends over 13 amino acids. Looked up from germline, CDR1 is GTSNPN and CDR2 is SVGIG (reference sequence). V gave up 3 bases and J gave up 7 bases, with 12 bases separating them. The CDR3 loop reads CAWSPLVIGELFF. The CDR3 nucleotides are TGTGCCTGGAGCCCCCTAGTAATCGGGGAGCTGTTTTTT.